This T cell receptor (beta chain) was found in a study of CD8+ T cells in alopecia areata. Study outcomes and limitations: Lesional scalp displayed greater clonality than normal scalp, most notably in alopecia totalis/universalis.

This clone was counted a few times. Its cognate antigen is unknown. Germline CDR1 and CDR2: SQVTM and ANQGSEA. The CDR3 covers 12 residues. V lost 8 bases, J lost 5 bases, and 8 bases stayed unmatched. Following RNA extraction, reverse transcription yielded cDNA that acted as the sequencing template. This table comes from immunoSEQ multiplex PCR, and its TCRdb copy is limited to in-frame clones, with some not included. This table has roughly 120,000 clones, around two fifths appearing once. The rearrangement links TRBV29-1 to TRBJ1-1; TRBD1 agrees at 7 bases. Sequencing was performed on CD4+ T cells sorted from blood. The sequence was collected from a human donor with alopecia areata. CDR3 sequence: CSSSQGDTEAFF. Written as DNA, the CDR3 is TGCAGCTCATCCCAGGGGGATACTGAAGCTTTCTTT.